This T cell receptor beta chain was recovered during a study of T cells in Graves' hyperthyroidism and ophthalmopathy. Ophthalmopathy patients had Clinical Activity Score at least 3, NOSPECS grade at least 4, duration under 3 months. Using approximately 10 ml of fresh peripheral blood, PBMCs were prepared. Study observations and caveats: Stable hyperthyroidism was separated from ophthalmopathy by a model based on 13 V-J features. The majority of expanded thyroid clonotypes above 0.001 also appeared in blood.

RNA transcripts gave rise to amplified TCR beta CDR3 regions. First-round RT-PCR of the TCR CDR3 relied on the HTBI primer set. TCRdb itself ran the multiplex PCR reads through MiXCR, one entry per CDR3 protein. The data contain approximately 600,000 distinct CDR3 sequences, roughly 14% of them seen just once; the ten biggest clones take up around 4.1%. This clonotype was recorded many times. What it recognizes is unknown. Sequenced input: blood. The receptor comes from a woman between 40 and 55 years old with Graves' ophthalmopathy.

As DNA, the CDR3 is TGTGCCAGTACCCCAGGGCCACGGAGTTACGAGCAGTACTTC. Residues: CASTPGPRSYEQYF. The rearrangement links TRBV19 to TRBJ2-7; maybe TRBD1 (5 bases). CDR1 and CDR2 (germline): LNHDA, SQIVND (reference sequence). Between the trimmed V and J ends, which lost 7 bases and 4 bases, there was a span of 17 bases. CDR3 length equals 14 residues.